This TCR beta chain was identified in a study of long-term antiretroviral therapy in people with HIV. The assay used was immunoSEQ (version v3.0), run at survey level. Measured with immunoSEQ multiplex PCR; TCRdb has only the in-frame clones, and not every one. Among some 31,000 clones listed, 90% to 95% were seen once. With regard to this clone: The target antigen is unknown.

V shed 0 bases, J shed 5 bases, and the junction held 4 bases outside the gene matches. The CDR3 contains 14 residues. Germline V gene lookup returns CDR1 SGHNT and CDR2 YYREEE (reference sequence). The samples comprised roughly 1-11 million cryopreserved PBMC ahead of DNA extraction. Whole-study findings and limits: Within the repertoire, clones expanded before ART were dominant at all time points. Following ART, diversity rose but still fell short of transplant donor controls.

The sequence was obtained from a man between 45 and 60 years old with HIV. The chain is built from TRBV5-4 and TRBJ2-7, with TRBD1 identical over 8 bases. This specimen was unsorted PBMCs, taken just over 7.3 years after starting antiretroviral therapy. The CDR3 bases are TGTGCCAGCAGCTTGGTCGGGACAGGAGACGAGCAGTACTTC. This encodes CASSLVGTGDEQYF.